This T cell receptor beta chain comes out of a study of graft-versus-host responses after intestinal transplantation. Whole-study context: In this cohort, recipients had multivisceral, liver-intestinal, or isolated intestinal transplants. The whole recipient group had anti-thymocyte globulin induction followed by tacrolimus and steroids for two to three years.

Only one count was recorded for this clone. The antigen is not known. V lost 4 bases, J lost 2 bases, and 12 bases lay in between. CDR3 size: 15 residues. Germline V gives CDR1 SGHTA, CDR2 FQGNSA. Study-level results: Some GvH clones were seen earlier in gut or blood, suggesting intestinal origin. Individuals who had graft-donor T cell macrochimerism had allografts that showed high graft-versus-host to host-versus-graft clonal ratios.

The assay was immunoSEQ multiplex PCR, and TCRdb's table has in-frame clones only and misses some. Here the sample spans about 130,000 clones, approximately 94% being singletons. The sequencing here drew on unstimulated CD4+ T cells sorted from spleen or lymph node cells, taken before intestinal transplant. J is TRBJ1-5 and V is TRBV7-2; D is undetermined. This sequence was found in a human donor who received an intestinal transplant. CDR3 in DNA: TGTGCCAGCAGCTCCATTTCTCGGGGCAATCAGCCCCAGCATTTT. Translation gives CASSSISRGNQPQHF.